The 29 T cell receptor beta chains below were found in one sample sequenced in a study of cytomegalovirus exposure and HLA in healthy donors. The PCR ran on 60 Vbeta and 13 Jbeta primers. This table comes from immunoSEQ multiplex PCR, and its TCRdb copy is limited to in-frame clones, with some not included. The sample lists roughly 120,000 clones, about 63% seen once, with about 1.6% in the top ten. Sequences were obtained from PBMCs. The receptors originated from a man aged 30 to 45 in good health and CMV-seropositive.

The CDR3 DNA follows: TGTGCCAGCAGCCGAAGATACAGACCGATACAAGAGACCCAGTACTTC. Translation: CASSRRYRPIQETQYF. The chain recombines TRBV5-6 with TRBJ2-5, with D uncertain. Germline CDR1 and CDR2: SGHDT and YYEEEE. V lost 4 bases and J lost 2, with 18 bases in between. This CDR3 is 16 amino acids long.

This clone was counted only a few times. The CDR3 DNA follows: TGCAGCGTTGCCGGACAGGGGGGGCAGCCCCAGCATTTT. Translation gives CSVAGQGGQPQHF. V and J are TRBV29-1 and TRBJ1-5; 10 bases agree with TRBD1. Germline V gives CDR1 SQVTM, CDR2 ANQGSEA. With V trimmed by 4 bases and J by 7 bases, 4 bases remained unmatched. The CDR3 is 13 residues long.

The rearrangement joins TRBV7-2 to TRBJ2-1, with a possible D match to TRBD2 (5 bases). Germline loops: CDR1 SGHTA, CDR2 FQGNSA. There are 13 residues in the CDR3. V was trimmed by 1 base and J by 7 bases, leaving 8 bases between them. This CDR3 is CASSLERTNEQFF. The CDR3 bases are TGTGCCAGCAGCTTAGAGCGGACGAATGAGCAGTTCTTC.

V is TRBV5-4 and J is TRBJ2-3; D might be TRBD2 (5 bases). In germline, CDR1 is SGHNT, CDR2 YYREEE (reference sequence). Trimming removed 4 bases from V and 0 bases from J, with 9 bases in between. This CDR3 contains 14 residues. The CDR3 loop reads CASSPTGSTDTQYF. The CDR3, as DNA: TGTGCCAGCAGCCCTACGGGGAGCACAGATACGCAGTATTTT.

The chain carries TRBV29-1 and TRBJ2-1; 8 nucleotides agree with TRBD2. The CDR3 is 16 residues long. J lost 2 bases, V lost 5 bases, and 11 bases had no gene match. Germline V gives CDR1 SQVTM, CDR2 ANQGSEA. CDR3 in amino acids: CSVHKGPGGAYNEQFF. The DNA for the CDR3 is TGCAGCGTTCACAAGGGGCCGGGAGGGGCCTACAATGAGCAGTTCTTC.

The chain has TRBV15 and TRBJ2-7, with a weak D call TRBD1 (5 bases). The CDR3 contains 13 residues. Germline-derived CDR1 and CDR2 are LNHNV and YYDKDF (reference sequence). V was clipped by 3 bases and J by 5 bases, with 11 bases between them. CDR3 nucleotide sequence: TGTGCCACCAGCAGGGGCAGGACAAACGAGCAGTACTTC. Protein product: CATSRGRTNEQYF.

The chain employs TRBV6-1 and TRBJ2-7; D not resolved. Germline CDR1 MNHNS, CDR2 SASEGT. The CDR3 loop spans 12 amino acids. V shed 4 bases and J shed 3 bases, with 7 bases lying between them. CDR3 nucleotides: TGTGCCAGCAGTGCCTCGTTCTACGAGCAGTACTTC. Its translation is CASSASFYEQYF.

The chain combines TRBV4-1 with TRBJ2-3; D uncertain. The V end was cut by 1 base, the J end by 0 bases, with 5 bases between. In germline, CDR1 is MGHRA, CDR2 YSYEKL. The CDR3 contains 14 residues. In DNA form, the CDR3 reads TGCGCCAGCAGCCAAGTTCCAAGCACAGATACGCAGTATTTT. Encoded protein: CASSQVPSTDTQYF.

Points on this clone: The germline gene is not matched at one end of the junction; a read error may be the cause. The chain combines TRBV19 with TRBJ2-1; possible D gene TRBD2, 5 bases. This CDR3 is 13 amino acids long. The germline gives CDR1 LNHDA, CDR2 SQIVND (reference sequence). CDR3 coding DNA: TGTGCCAGTAGTATAGATCGGGATCAAAGGCTGCTCTTC. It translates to CASSIDRDQRLLF.

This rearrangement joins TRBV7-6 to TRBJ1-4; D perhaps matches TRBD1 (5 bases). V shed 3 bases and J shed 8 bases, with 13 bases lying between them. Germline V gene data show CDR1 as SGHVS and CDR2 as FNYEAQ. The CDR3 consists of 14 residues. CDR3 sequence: CASSFDSLGEKLFF. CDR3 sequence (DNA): TGTGCCAGCAGCTTCGACAGCCTAGGAGAAAAACTGTTTTTT.

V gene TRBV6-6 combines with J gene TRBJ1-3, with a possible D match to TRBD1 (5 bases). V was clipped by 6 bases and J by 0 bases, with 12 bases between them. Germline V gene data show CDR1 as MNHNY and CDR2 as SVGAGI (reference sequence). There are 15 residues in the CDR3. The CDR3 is CASRYRDFSGNTIYF. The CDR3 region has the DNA TGTGCCAGCAGGTACCGGGACTTCTCTGGAAACACCATATATTTT.

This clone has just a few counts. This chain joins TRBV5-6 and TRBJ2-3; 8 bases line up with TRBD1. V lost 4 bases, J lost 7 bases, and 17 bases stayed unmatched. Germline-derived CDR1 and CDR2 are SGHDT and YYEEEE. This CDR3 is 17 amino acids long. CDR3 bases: TGTGCCAGCAGCCTAGACCGCAGGGGGCGCTTTTCTTATACGCAGTATTTT. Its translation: CASSLDRRGRFSYTQYF.

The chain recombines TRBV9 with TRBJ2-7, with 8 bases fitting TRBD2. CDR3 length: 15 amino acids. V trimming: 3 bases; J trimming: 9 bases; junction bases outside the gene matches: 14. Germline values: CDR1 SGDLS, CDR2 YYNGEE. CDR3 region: CASSAPGGGPHRQYF. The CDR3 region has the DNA TGTGCCAGCAGCGCACCCGGCGGGGGGCCTCATAGGCAGTACTTC.

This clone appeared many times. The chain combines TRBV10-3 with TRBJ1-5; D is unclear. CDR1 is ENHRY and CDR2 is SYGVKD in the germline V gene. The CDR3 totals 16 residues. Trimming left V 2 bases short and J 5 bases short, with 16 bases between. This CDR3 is CAISEVEKGGHQPQHF. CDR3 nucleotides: TGTGCCATCAGTGAGGTAGAAAAGGGCGGGCATCAGCCCCAGCATTTT.

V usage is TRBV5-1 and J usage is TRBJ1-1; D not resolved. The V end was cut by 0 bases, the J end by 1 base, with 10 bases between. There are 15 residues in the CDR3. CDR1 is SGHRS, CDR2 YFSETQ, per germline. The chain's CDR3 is CASSLDPAGNTEAFF. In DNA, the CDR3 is TGCGCCAGCAGCTTGGATCCGGCAGGGAACACTGAAGCTTTCTTT.

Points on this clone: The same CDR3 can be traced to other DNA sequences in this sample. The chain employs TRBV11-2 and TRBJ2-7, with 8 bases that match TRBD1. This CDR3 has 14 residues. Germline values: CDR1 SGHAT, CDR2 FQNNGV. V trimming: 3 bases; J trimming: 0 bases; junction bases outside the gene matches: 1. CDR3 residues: CASSFGTGSYEQYF. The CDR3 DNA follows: TGTGCCAGCAGCTTTGGGACAGGCTCCTACGAGCAGTACTTC.

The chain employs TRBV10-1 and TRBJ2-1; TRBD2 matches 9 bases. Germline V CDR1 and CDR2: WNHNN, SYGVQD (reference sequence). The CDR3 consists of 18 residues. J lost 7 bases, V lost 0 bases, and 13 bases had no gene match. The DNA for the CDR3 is TGCGCCAGCAGTGAGTCGCCGGGACTAGCCCTTAGGTGGAATGAGCAGTTCTTC. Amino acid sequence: CASSESPGLALRWNEQFF.

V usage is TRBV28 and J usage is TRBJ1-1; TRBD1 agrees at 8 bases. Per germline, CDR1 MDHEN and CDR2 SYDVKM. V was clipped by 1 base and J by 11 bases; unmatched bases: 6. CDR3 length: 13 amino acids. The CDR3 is CASSLSGDRRAFF. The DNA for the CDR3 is TGTGCCAGCAGTTTATCTGGGGACAGGAGGGCTTTCTTT.

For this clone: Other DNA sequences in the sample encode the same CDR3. The CDR3 spells CASSLGGSYNEQFF. The CDR3 DNA sequence: TGCGCCAGCAGCTTAGGAGGGTCCTACAATGAGCAGTTCTTC. The J gene is TRBJ2-1, the V gene TRBV5-1, with a possible D match to TRBD2 (6 bases). V shed 2 bases and J shed 1 base, with 7 bases lying between them. The CDR3 sequence is 14 residues long. CDR1 and CDR2 (germline): SGHRS, YFSETQ.

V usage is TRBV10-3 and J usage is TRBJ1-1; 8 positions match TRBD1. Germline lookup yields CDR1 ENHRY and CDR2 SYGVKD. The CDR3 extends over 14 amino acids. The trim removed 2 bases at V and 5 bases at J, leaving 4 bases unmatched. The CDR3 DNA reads TGTGCCATCAGTGAGGTAGGACAGGGTACTGAAGCTTTCTTT. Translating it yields CAISEVGQGTEAFF.

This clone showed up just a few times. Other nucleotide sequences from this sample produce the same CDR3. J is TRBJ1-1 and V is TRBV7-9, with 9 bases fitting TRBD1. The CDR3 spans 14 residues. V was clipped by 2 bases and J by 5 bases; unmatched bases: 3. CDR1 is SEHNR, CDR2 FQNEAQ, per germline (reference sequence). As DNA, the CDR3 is TGTGCCAGCAGCTTAACAGGGGGCATAACTGAAGCTTTCTTT. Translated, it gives CASSLTGGITEAFF.

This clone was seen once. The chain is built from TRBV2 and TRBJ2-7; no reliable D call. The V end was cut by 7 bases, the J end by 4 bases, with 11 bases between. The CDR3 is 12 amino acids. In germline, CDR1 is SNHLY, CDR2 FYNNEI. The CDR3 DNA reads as TGTGCCAGCACCGCAAAACTATACGAGCAGTACTTC. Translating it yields CASTAKLYEQYF. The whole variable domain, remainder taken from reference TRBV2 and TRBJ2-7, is EPEVTQTPSHQVTQMGQEVILRCVPISNHLYFYWYRQILGQKVEFLVSFYNNEISEKSEIFDDQFSVERPDGSNFTLKIRSTKLEDSAMYFCASTAKLYEQYFGPGTRLTVT.

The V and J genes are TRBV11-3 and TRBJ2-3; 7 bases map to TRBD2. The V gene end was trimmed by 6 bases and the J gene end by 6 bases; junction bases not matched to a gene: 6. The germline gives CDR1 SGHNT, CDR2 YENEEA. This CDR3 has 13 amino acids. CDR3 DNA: TGTGCCAGCAGTGGGACTACCGGGGATACGCAGTATTTT. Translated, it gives CASSGTTGDTQYF.

The CDR3 region has the DNA TGCGCCAGCAGCTTGGGTATTATGGCGAGTCCGGGGAATTCACCCCTCCACTTT. Residues: CASSLGIMASPGNSPLHF. V is TRBV5-1 and J is TRBJ1-6; unclear D gene. Germline values: CDR1 SGHRS, CDR2 YFSETQ. Trimming cost V 0 bases and J 7 bases, with 20 bases left between them. The CDR3 extends over 18 amino acids.

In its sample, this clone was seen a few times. The CDR3 region is CASSPKRESYNEQFF. The DNA of the CDR3 is TGTGCCAGCAGCCCAAAGCGGGAGAGCTACAATGAGCAGTTCTTC. The chain carries TRBV7-8 and TRBJ2-1; 8 bases are a match to TRBD2. The trim removed 5 bases at V and 3 bases at J, leaving 6 bases unmatched. CDR1 and CDR2 (germline): SGHVS, FQNEAQ. CDR3 length: 15 amino acids. Looking up the rest from reference TRBV7-8 and TRBJ2-1 gives the full variable domain: GAGVSQSPRYKVAKRGQDVALRCDPISGHVSLFWYQQALGQGPEFLTYFQNEAQLDKSGLPSDRFFAERPEGSVSTLKIQRTQQEDSAVYLCASSPKRESYNEQFFGPGTRLTVL.

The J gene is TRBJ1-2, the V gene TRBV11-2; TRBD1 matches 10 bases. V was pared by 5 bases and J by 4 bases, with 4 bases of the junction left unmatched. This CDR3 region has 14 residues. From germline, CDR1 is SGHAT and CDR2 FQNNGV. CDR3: CASSTRQGAYGYTF. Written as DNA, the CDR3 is TGTGCCAGCAGCACACGACAGGGGGCCTATGGCTACACCTTC.

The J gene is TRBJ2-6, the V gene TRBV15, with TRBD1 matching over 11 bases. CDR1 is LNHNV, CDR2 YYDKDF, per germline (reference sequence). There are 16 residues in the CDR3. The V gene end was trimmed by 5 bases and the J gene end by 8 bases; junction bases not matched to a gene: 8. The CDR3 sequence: CATSWDRGVVTNVLTF. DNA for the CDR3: TGTGCCACCAGCTGGGACAGGGGGGTGGTGACCAACGTCCTGACTTTC. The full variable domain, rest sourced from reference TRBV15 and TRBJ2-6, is DAMVIQNPRYQVTQFGKPVTLSCSQTLNHNVMYWYQQKSSQAPKLLFHYYDKDFNNEADTPDNFQSRRPNTSFCFLDIRSPGLGDTAMYLCATSWDRGVVTNVLTFGAGSRLTVL.

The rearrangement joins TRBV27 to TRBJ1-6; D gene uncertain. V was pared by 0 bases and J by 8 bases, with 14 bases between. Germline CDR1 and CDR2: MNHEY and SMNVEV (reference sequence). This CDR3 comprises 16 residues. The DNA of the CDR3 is TGTGCCAGCAGTTTATCAAGCACACCGACTCATTCACCCCTCCACTTT. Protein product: CASSLSSTPTHSPLHF.

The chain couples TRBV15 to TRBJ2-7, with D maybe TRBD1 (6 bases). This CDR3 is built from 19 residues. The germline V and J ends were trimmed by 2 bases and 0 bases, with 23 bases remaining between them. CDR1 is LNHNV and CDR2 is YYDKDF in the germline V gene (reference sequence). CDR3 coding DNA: TGTGCCACCAGCAGAAACGTGGGCAGGGGACCACTTACCTCCTACGAGCAGTACTTC. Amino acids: CATSRNVGRGPLTSYEQYF. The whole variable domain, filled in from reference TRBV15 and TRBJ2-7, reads DAMVIQNPRYQVTQFGKPVTLSCSQTLNHNVMYWYQQKSSQAPKLLFHYYDKDFNNEADTPDNFQSRRPNTSFCFLDIRSPGLGDTAMYLCATSRNVGRGPLTSYEQYFGPGTRLTVT.